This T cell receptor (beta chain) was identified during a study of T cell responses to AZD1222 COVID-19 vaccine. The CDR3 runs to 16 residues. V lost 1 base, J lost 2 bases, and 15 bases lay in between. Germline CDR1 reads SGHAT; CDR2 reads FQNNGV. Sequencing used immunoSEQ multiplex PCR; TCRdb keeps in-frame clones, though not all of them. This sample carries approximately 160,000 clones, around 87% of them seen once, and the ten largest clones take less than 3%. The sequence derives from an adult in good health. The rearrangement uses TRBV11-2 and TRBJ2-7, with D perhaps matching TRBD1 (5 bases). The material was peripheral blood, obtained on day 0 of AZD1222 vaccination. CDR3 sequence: CASSLGTLGRAYEQYF. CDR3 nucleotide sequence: TGTGCCAGCAGCTTAGGCACCCTAGGCAGGGCCTACGAGCAGTACTTC.